This T cell receptor beta chain comes out of a study of OX40 agonist ivuxolimab in advanced cancers. Study-wide background: Under the entry rules, prior anti-PD-1, anti-PD-L1 or anti-CTLA-4 therapy was allowed, and about 40% had some. Partial responses, seen in three patients, involved one hepatocellular carcinoma and two cutaneous melanomas. Study-wide points: Averaging showed that CD8+ T cells had more expanded clones than CD4+ did.

Baseline was the first blood sampling point, followed by cycle 4 day 1 and cycle 7 day 1. The assay was immunoSEQ multiplex PCR, and TCRdb's table has in-frame clones only and misses some. This sample yields tens of thousands of clones, of which about 88% are seen a single time; about 0.31% belongs to the top ten. The CDR3 contains 13 residues. Trimming pared 9 bases from V and 4 bases from J, leaving 15 bases between. Germline values: CDR1 WSHSY, CDR2 SAAADI. This clone has only a few counts. Its target is unknown. This sequence was found in an adult with an advanced solid tumor such as melanoma, head and neck, liver or kidney cancer. This sample comprised CD4+ or CD8+ T cells sorted from blood, obtained in a trial of the OX40 agonist ivuxolimab. The genes are TRBV10-2 and TRBJ1-2, with a possible D match to TRBD1 (6 bases). CDR3 bases: TGCGCCAGTATGGACAGTTACTCCTATGGCTACACCTTC. Protein product: CASMDSYSYGYTF.